These 28 T cell receptor beta chains share one sample of origin, sequenced in a study of T cells in Graves' hyperthyroidism and ophthalmopathy. Amplification targeted TCR beta CDR3 regions from RNA transcripts. The primer set for the first-round RT-PCR of the TCR CDR3 was HTBI. Via MiXCR, TCRdb re-called the multiplex PCR reads, giving one row per CDR3 protein. The sample records 300,000 to 450,000 distinct CDR3 sequences, roughly 18% being singletons. Sequencing input: blood. These receptors all come from a man between 18 and 35 years old with Graves' ophthalmopathy.

This clonotype was seen many times. This chain connects TRBV18 to TRBJ1-5; possible D gene TRBD1, 5 bases. Germline values: CDR1 KGHSH, CDR2 LQKENI. The CDR3 has 15 residues. With 2 bases removed from V and 1 base from J, the gap between germline ends came to 9 bases. The CDR3 bases are TGTGCCAGCTCACCAGGGGGTGACAGCAATCAGCCCCAGCATTTT. This encodes CASSPGGDSNQPQHF.

This clonotype came up many times. The chain joins TRBV3-1 to TRBJ1-4, with no clear D. The V gene lost 0 bases and the J gene lost 5 bases, with 10 bases spanning the gap. The CDR3 is made up of 15 amino acids. Germline CDR1 reads LGHDT; CDR2 reads YNNKEL (reference sequence). The CDR3 loop is CASSQEGLINEKLFF. CDR3 coding DNA: TGTGCCAGCAGCCAAGAAGGACTGATAAATGAAAAACTGTTTTTT.

On this clonotype itself: A much larger clone is a single base away; this may be a read error. The rearrangement uses TRBV24-1 and TRBJ2-1; 7 positions match TRBD2. The V gene's germline CDR1 is KGHDR and CDR2 SFDVKD. With V trimmed by 10 bases and J by 1 base, 6 bases remained unmatched. The CDR3 loop spans 14 amino acids. The CDR3 bases are TGTGCCACACAGGTGCGGGGGTCCTACAATGAGCAGTTCTTC. Translation gives CATQVRGSYNEQFF.

This clonotype was seen more than once but under ten times. The rearrangement joins TRBV7-9 to TRBJ2-1; D call uncertain. This CDR3 spans 12 amino acids. V was cut by 8 bases and J by 6 bases, with 11 bases left in between. Germline CDR1 reads SEHNR; CDR2 reads FQNEAQ (reference sequence). CDR3 protein: CASYNLGNEQFF. The CDR3, as DNA: TGTGCCAGCTATAATCTGGGCAATGAGCAGTTCTTC.

The chain recombines TRBV6-1 with TRBJ2-7; 9 nucleotides agree with TRBD1. Germline V CDR1 and CDR2: MNHNS, SASEGT. The CDR3 contains 14 residues. V lost 6 bases to trimming and J lost 6 bases; unmatched junction nucleotides: 9. The DNA for the CDR3 is TGTGCCAGCAGCCCCGGGACAGGGTTCGGCGAGCAGTACTTC. Its translation: CASSPGTGFGEQYF.

This clonotype was detected a few times. The chain combines TRBV5-1 with TRBJ1-3; no clear D gene. Germline values: CDR1 SGHRS, CDR2 YFSETQ. The CDR3 covers 15 residues. Trimming left V 0 bases short and J 2 bases short, with 9 bases between. CDR3 amino acids: CASSLAAETGNTIYF. CDR3 nucleotide sequence: TGCGCCAGCAGCTTGGCGGCTGAAACTGGAAACACCATATATTTT.

This clonotype was seen many times. The rearrangement links TRBV9 to TRBJ2-3; D is uncertain. The germline V gene has CDR1 SGDLS and CDR2 YYNGEE. Trimming took 0 bases from V and 3 from J, leaving 5 bases between them. This CDR3 comprises 13 residues. CDR3 in DNA: TGTGCCAGCAGCGTAGATGCGACAGATACGCAGTATTTT. Protein sequence: CASSVDATDTQYF.

Only a few counts were recorded for this clonotype. The gene calls are TRBV7-9 and TRBJ2-7, with D perhaps being TRBD1 or TRBD2 (6 bases each). The CDR3 loop spans 14 amino acids. CDR1 SEHNR and CDR2 FQNEAQ come from the germline V gene (reference sequence). V was shortened by 3 bases and J by 6 bases, with 15 bases between the two germline ends. In DNA, the CDR3 is TGTGCCAGCAGCTTTCTCGGGGGCCGGGGCGAGCAGTACTTC. Its translation is CASSFLGGRGEQYF.

This clonotype occurred many times. This chain joins TRBV18 and TRBJ1-1, with TRBD1 as a possible D gene (5 bases). Germline V gene data show CDR1 as KGHSH and CDR2 as LQKENI. Between the trimmed V and J ends, which lost 8 bases and 11 bases, there was a span of 21 bases. The CDR3 sequence is 13 residues long. This CDR3 is CASSPAEGTEAFF. The CDR3 DNA reads TGTGCCAGCAGCCCAGCGGAGGGGACGGAGGCTTTCTTT. The full variable domain, completed using reference TRBV18 and TRBJ1-1, is NAGVMQNPRHLVRRRGQEARLRCSPMKGHSHVYWYRQLPEEGLKFMVYLQKENIIDESGMPKERFSAEFPKEGPSILRIQQVVRGDSAAYFCASSPAEGTEAFFGQGTRLTVV.

The sample holds many counts of this clonotype. The rearrangement links TRBV28 to TRBJ1-1, with 8 bases lining up with TRBD1. This CDR3 spans 13 amino acids. From germline, CDR1 is MDHEN and CDR2 SYDVKM. The J segment lost 4 bases and the V segment lost 8 bases, leaving 6 bases of the junction unmatched. CDR3 loop: CASGTGSLTEAFF. The CDR3 nucleotides are TGTGCCAGCGGGACAGGCAGCCTCACTGAAGCTTTCTTT. Variable domain in full (rest from reference TRBV28 and TRBJ1-1): DVKVTQSSRYLVKRTGEKVFLECVQDMDHENMFWYRQDPGLGLRLIYFSYDVKMKEKGDIPEGYSVSREKKERFSLILESASTNQTSMYLCASGTGSLTEAFFGQGTRLTVV.

This clonotype occurred a few times. The V and J genes are TRBV4-1 and TRBJ2-7; perhaps TRBD2 as D (5 bases). The CDR3 loop spans 15 amino acids. Germline V lookup: CDR1 MGHRA, CDR2 YSYEKL. V gave up 3 bases and J gave up 6 bases, with 18 bases separating them. The CDR3 spells CASSQAGVLTGEQYF. DNA for the CDR3: TGCGCCAGCAGCCAGGCCGGGGTCCTTACGGGCGAGCAGTACTTC.

V is TRBV4-1 and J is TRBJ1-3; D remains unclear. Germline V gives CDR1 MGHRA, CDR2 YSYEKL. V lost 4 bases to trimming and J lost 2 bases, with 6 bases between them. There are 13 residues in the CDR3. DNA for the CDR3: TGCGCCAGCAGCCCGACCGCTGGAAACACCATATATTTT. Protein sequence: CASSPTAGNTIYF.

This clonotype was observed at least ten times. This chain links TRBV7-9 with TRBJ2-2; D may match TRBD1 or TRBD2 (5 bases each). The V end was cut by 2 bases, the J end by 6 bases, with 13 bases between. Germline assignment: CDR1 SEHNR and CDR2 FQNEAQ (reference sequence). CDR3 length: 15 residues. CDR3: CASSLRGDRPGELFF. The CDR3 DNA sequence: TGTGCCAGCAGCTTACGGGGCGATCGTCCCGGGGAGCTGTTTTTT.

This clonotype was observed once. This chain connects TRBV6-1 to TRBJ2-3; 7 bases map to TRBD2. Germline V CDR1 and CDR2: MNHNS, SASEGT. Losses at the gene ends were 8 bases for V and 3 bases for J; bases not matched to a gene: 14. This CDR3 spans 16 amino acids. CDR3 bases: TGTGCCAGCCTCCCGGGCGGGAGAATGGGGACAGATACGCAGTATTTT. The encoded protein is CASLPGGRMGTDTQYF.

V and J are TRBV12-3 or TRBV12-4 and TRBJ2-2; 14 bases fit TRBD2. The junction had 13 bases not matched to a gene; V was cut back by 2 bases and J by 2 bases. The CDR3 has 21 residues. This CDR3 reads CASSLTPGTSGGRTNTGELFF. The CDR3 DNA follows: TGTGCCAGCAGTTTAACCCCCGGGACTAGCGGGGGCCGAACAAACACCGGGGAGCTGTTTTTT.

The genes are TRBV6-1 and TRBJ2-7, with 8 bases lining up with TRBD2. V lost 5 bases and J lost 5; bases outside the gene matches: 11. The CDR3 is made up of 15 amino acids. The V gene's germline CDR1 is MNHNS and CDR2 SASEGT. Here the CDR3 reads CASSLAGGALNEQYF. The CDR3 DNA sequence: TGTGCCAGCAGTCTCGCCGGGGGGGCCCTCAACGAGCAGTACTTC.

This clonotype occurred many times. V and J are TRBV3-1 and TRBJ2-7; tentative D call: TRBD2 (5 bases). Between the trimmed V and J ends, which lost 4 bases and 1 base, there was a span of 5 bases. Germline loops: CDR1 LGHDT, CDR2 YNNKEL (reference sequence). The CDR3 loop spans 12 amino acids. The DNA of the CDR3 is TGTGCCAGCAGCCGAGGGTCCTACGAGCAGTACTTC. Encoded protein: CASSRGSYEQYF.

The chain couples TRBV20-1 to TRBJ2-3; 8 bases match TRBD1. The V gene's germline CDR1 is DFQATT and CDR2 SNEGSKA (reference sequence). This CDR3 has 14 residues. Germline trimming cut 6 bases from V and 6 bases from J; bases unmatched to any gene: 11. The CDR3 bases are TGCAGTGCCCGCCCCGACAGGGGTGTGGATACGCAGTATTTT. Residues: CSARPDRGVDTQYF.

This clonotype showed up just a few times. This chain connects TRBV6-2 or TRBV6-3 to TRBJ1-4; D gene ambiguous. Deletions cut 5 bases from V and 5 bases from J, with 15 bases between. Germline CDR1 and CDR2: MNHEY and SVGEGT. CDR3 length equals 15 residues. This CDR3 is CASSPARYSNEKLFF. As DNA, the CDR3 is TGTGCCAGCAGTCCAGCCCGGTACTCGAATGAAAAACTGTTTTTT.

The chain uses TRBV19 and TRBJ1-1; 7 bases map to TRBD1. V dropped 4 bases and J dropped 5; count of bases not matched to a gene: 4. Germline V gene sequence: CDR1 LNHDA, CDR2 SQIVND (reference sequence). The CDR3 has 13 amino acids. CDR3 coding DNA: TGTGCCAGTAGTAACAGGGGTTGGACTGAAGCTTTCTTT. Residues: CASSNRGWTEAFF.

This clonotype was counted a few times. J is TRBJ2-7 and V is TRBV4-1; D possibly matches TRBD1 or TRBD2 (5 bases each). Per the germline V gene, CDR1 is MGHRA and CDR2 is YSYEKL. The V gene lost 4 bases and the J gene lost 7 bases, with 17 bases spanning the gap. The CDR3 is 14 residues long. CDR3 coding DNA: TGCGCCAGCAGCCTCCCCGGTAGGGACCCAGAGCAGTACTTC. Protein sequence: CASSLPGRDPEQYF.

The chain recombines TRBV28 with TRBJ2-2, with 9 nucleotides matching TRBD2. Trimming removed 1 base from V and 6 bases from J; junction bases left unmatched: 6. The length of the CDR3 is 16 residues. Per germline, CDR1 MDHEN and CDR2 SYDVKM. The CDR3 protein is CASSLLPSGKSGELFF. The CDR3 nucleotides read TGTGCCAGCAGTTTATTGCCTAGCGGGAAGTCCGGGGAGCTGTTTTTT.

This clonotype occurred a few times. This sequence joins TRBV20-1 and TRBJ2-7; no firm D call. This CDR3 is built from 11 residues. The V and J ends lost 2 bases and 5 bases respectively, with 7 bases between them. The germline CDR1 and CDR2 sequences are DFQATT and SNEGSKA (reference sequence). Written as DNA, the CDR3 is TGCAGTGCTAGATGTTCCCACGAGCAGTACTTC. Translation gives CSARCSHEQYF.

V is TRBV6-1 and J is TRBJ1-5, with D perhaps TRBD1 (6 bases). The CDR3 length is 14 residues. Trimming stripped 3 bases from V and 4 bases from J, with 10 bases between. The germline gives CDR1 MNHNS, CDR2 SASEGT. CDR3 region: CASSDLGANQPQHF. CDR3 in DNA: TGTGCCAGCAGTGATTTGGGGGCGAATCAGCCCCAGCATTTT.

V usage is TRBV5-1 and J usage is TRBJ2-7; 9 nucleotides match TRBD2. The CDR3 has 17 amino acids. Germline CDR1 is SGHRS and CDR2 is YFSETQ. Trimming took 2 bases from V and 3 from J; bases not matched to a gene: 12. The CDR3 protein is CASSFLGMGRGGYEQYF. CDR3 coding DNA: TGCGCCAGCAGCTTCCTCGGAATGGGGCGGGGGGGCTACGAGCAGTACTTC.

A few counts support this clonotype. The V and J genes are TRBV18 and TRBJ1-2; the match to TRBD1 covers 7 bases. Germline CDR1 reads KGHSH; CDR2 reads LQKENI. The length of the CDR3 is 16 residues. V shed 2 bases, J shed 6 bases, and the junction held 12 bases outside the gene matches. CDR3 nucleotide sequence: TGTGCCAGCTCACCAGCAACCAGGGGGGGAAGGAATGGCTACACCTTC. It codes for CASSPATRGGRNGYTF.

This clonotype has more than one count but fewer than ten. The chain combines TRBV29-1 with TRBJ2-3, with a tentative D call TRBD2 (6 bases). CDR3 length equals 13 residues. Trimming removed 7 bases from V and 5 bases from J, with 16 bases in between. The germline gives CDR1 SQVTM, CDR2 ANQGSEA. The CDR3 region has the DNA TGCAGCGGCGGGGCCCGCCTTTTAGATACGCAGTATTTT. Its protein product is CSGGARLLDTQYF.

The CDR3 DNA is TGCAGTGCTAGAAGCGGGGGGAACAATGAGCAGTTCTTC. It is translated as CSARSGGNNEQFF. This chain links TRBV20-1 with TRBJ2-1, with 9 bases matching TRBD2. CDR1 and CDR2 from the germline V gene are DFQATT and SNEGSKA (reference sequence). The V and J ends lost 2 bases and 5 bases, in that order; junction bases with no gene match: 1. The CDR3 covers 13 residues.